This T cell receptor (beta chain) emerged from a study of cytomegalovirus exposure and HLA in healthy donors. The PCR used 60 Vbeta and 13 Jbeta primers. The protocol was immunoSEQ multiplex PCR, while the TCRdb copy is restricted to in-frame clones and leaves out a portion. The sample records around 120,000 clones, around 76% being singletons. Germline V gene data show CDR1 as GTSNPN and CDR2 as SVGIG (reference sequence). J lost 2 bases, V lost 0 bases, and 1 base had no gene match. The CDR3 sequence is 14 residues long. This TCR was sampled from a man in his fifties or sixties in good health and CMV-seropositive. The V gene is TRBV30, the J gene TRBJ2-5; the match to TRBD2 covers 9 bases. Sequenced sample: PBMCs. The CDR3 bases are TGTGCCTGGAGTGTAGCGGGAGGACAAGAGACCCAGTACTTC. Protein product: CAWSVAGGQETQYF.